The 20 T cell receptor beta chains below come from one sample, sequenced in a study of blood T cell repertoires in COVID-19. Profiled with immunoSEQ multiplex PCR; TCRdb holds only in-frame clones, not every one. The table lists about 88,000 clones, approximately 90% of them singletons, with about a sixth in the top ten. The sequencing input was peripheral blood. These receptors were collected from a woman aged 60 to 75 with COVID-19, enrolled during active disease.

This chain uses TRBV6-5 with TRBJ2-5; 7 nucleotides line up with TRBD1. This CDR3 region has 14 residues. Unmatched junction bases numbered 5, after V lost 5 bases and J lost 2 bases. The germline gives CDR1 MNHEY, CDR2 SVGAGI. CDR3: CASSIPGQQETQYF. CDR3 bases: TGTGCCAGCAGTATCCCGGGACAGCAAGAGACCCAGTACTTC.

The table lists this clone with a few counts. The chain joins TRBV11-2 to TRBJ2-5; 16 bases match TRBD2. Per the germline V gene, CDR1 is SGHAT and CDR2 is FQNNGV. The CDR3 runs 18 residues. After removal of 5 bases from V and 4 bases from J, the junction contained 10 bases not matched to a gene. The CDR3 DNA follows: TGTGCCAGCAGCCCCGGGACTAGCGGGGGGGCCTTAGTAGAGACCCAGTACTTC. It translates to CASSPGTSGGALVETQYF.

The rearrangement joins TRBV7-2 to TRBJ1-1; D may be TRBD1 (5 bases). Trimming removed 7 bases from V and 6 bases from J, with 15 bases in between. This CDR3 region has 13 residues. Germline CDR1 and CDR2: SGHTA and FQGNSA. CDR3 amino acids: CASNQRGGAEAFF. The CDR3 region has the DNA TGTGCCAGCAACCAGCGGGGCGGCGCTGAAGCTTTCTTT.

This clone has only one observation. The chain recombines TRBV2 with TRBJ2-5; TRBD1 matches at 10 bases. CDR1 is SNHLY, CDR2 FYNNEI, per germline. The CDR3 length is 15 residues. The ends lost 5 bases at V and 4 bases at J; junction bases unmatched: 7. In DNA form, the CDR3 reads TGTGCCAGCAGTAGAGACAGGGGGCGCAGAGAGACCCAGTACTTC. As protein: CASSRDRGRRETQYF.

The chain combines TRBV12-5 with TRBJ1-2; no reliable D call. Germline CDR1 LGHNT, CDR2 FRNRAP. V was trimmed by 1 base and J by 7 bases, leaving 4 bases between them. This CDR3 is 11 amino acids long. The CDR3 nucleotides read TGTGCTAGTGGTTTGGACGGTGGCTACACCTTC. It codes for CASGLDGGYTF.

The chain couples TRBV6-2 or TRBV6-3 to TRBJ1-2, with 7 bases that match TRBD1. From germline, CDR1 is MNHEY and CDR2 SVGEGT. Trimming cost V 5 bases and J 0 bases; bases outside gene matches: 6. The CDR3 has 15 residues. For the CDR3, the DNA is TGTGCCAGCAGTATCAACAGGGGTTCTAACTATGGCTACACCTTC. It codes for CASSINRGSNYGYTF.

This clone was detected only a few times. The chain is built from TRBV19 and TRBJ1-1, with a possible D match to TRBD1 (6 bases). This CDR3 is 14 amino acids long. Germline CDR1 is LNHDA and CDR2 is SQIVND (reference sequence). Trimming left V 1 base short and J 5 bases short, with 11 bases between. In DNA form, the CDR3 reads TGTGCCAGTAGTATAGCAGGGGCTGGGACTGAAGCTTTCTTT. Protein sequence: CASSIAGAGTEAFF.

The V call is TRBV6-5, the J call TRBJ1-2; tentatively, D is TRBD1 (6 bases). This CDR3 has 13 amino acids. The ends were cut back, 6 bases at V and 6 bases at J, with 14 bases in the middle. The germline V gene encodes CDR1 MNHEY and CDR2 SVGAGI. CDR3 DNA: TGTGCCAGCAGCTATGGACAGAGGGATGGCTACACCTTC. Its protein product is CASSYGQRDGYTF.

This clone was seen once. The chain combines TRBV7-2 with TRBJ1-1, with 7 nucleotides matching TRBD1. V gave up 5 bases and J gave up 7 bases; unmatched junction bases: 7. The V gene's germline CDR1 is SGHTA and CDR2 FQGNSA. The CDR3 length is 13 residues. The CDR3 is CASSRRRDSEAFF. The CDR3 DNA sequence: TGTGCCAGCAGCCGTCGCCGGGACAGTGAAGCTTTCTTT.

This clone was detected a few times. The CDR3 loop reads CASSGGTDTQYF. The CDR3 DNA follows: TGCGCCAGCAGCGGGGGGACAGATACGCAGTATTTT. This rearrangement joins TRBV4-1 to TRBJ2-3, with D possibly TRBD2 on 6 matching bases. V was shortened by 5 bases and J by 3 bases, with 6 bases between the two germline ends. This CDR3 has 12 amino acids. Germline-derived CDR1 and CDR2 are MGHRA and YSYEKL.

The V call is TRBV6-4, the J call TRBJ1-5; 8 bases match TRBD1. CDR3 length: 12 amino acids. Germline CDR1 reads MRHNA; CDR2 reads SNTAGT. Germline trimming cut 6 bases from V and 11 bases from J; bases unmatched to any gene: 6. This chain's CDR3 is CASRRTQGAQHF. The DNA of the CDR3 is TGTGCCAGCAGACGGACACAGGGGGCCCAGCATTTT.

The V and J genes are TRBV6-2 or TRBV6-3 and TRBJ1-6, with 8 positions matching TRBD1. Germline V gives CDR1 MNHEY, CDR2 SVGEGT. This CDR3 has 15 amino acids. The J segment lost 9 bases and the V segment lost 2 bases, leaving 6 bases of the junction unmatched. The CDR3 DNA follows: TGTGCCAGCAGTTACGGACAGGGTGCCAGTTCACCCCTCCACTTT. Its translation is CASSYGQGASSPLHF.

This chain uses TRBV3-1 (or the pseudogene TRBV3-2) with TRBJ1-3, with a possible D match to TRBD1 (5 bases). V lost 3 bases, J lost 6 bases, and 15 bases lay in between. The CDR3 is 15 amino acids. Germline CDR1 is LGHDT and CDR2 is YNNKEL (reference sequence). CDR3 protein: CASSQQTVLKNTIYF. The DNA of the CDR3 is TGTGCCAGCAGCCAGCAGACAGTTCTGAAAAACACCATATATTTT.

The gene calls are TRBV7-9 and TRBJ1-5; 8 bases map to TRBD1. In germline, CDR1 is SEHNR, CDR2 FQNEAQ (reference sequence). V was clipped by 5 bases and J by 5 bases; unmatched bases: 5. The CDR3 consists of 14 residues. As DNA, the CDR3 is TGTGCCAGCAGCGATTCGACAGGGGATCAGCCCCAGCATTTT. Translation: CASSDSTGDQPQHF.

J is TRBJ1-6 and V is TRBV5-1; D call uncertain. Germline V gene sequence: CDR1 SGHRS, CDR2 YFSETQ. CDR3 size: 13 residues. Trimming removed 0 bases from V and 7 bases from J, with 5 bases in between. DNA of the CDR3: TGCGCCAGCAGCTTGGTACAGAATTCACCCCTCCACTTT. As protein: CASSLVQNSPLHF.

The rearrangement joins TRBV11-3 to TRBJ1-3; 7 nucleotides agree with TRBD1. With 0 bases clipped from V and 4 bases from J, the junction kept 24 bases outside the gene matches. The CDR3 length is 22 residues. Germline values: CDR1 SGHNT, CDR2 YENEEA. CDR3 nucleotides: TGTGCCAGCAGCTTAGACCCACCGAATCTACCCCTAAGGCAGGGGGTAGGAAACACCATATATTTT. Protein: CASSLDPPNLPLRQGVGNTIYF.

The chain employs TRBV6-5 and TRBJ1-6; D is ambiguous. There are 13 residues in the CDR3. Trimming pared 7 bases from V and 2 bases from J, leaving 6 bases between. In germline, CDR1 is MNHEY, CDR2 SVGAGI. CDR3 sequence reads: CASTRAYNSPLHF. The CDR3 bases are TGTGCCAGCACCCGCGCCTATAATTCACCCCTCCACTTT.

The chain carries TRBV30 and TRBJ2-7; D may be TRBD1 (6 bases). Deletions cut 3 bases from V and 0 bases from J, with 18 bases between. The germline V gene encodes CDR1 GTSNPN and CDR2 SVGIG (reference sequence). The CDR3 runs 16 residues. The DNA of the CDR3 is TGTGCCTGGAGCACTCCAGGGGTAGGCGACTCCTACGAGCAGTACTTC. This encodes CAWSTPGVGDSYEQYF.

The CDR3 nucleotides read TGTGCCAGCAGTTCTCGACAGGGTTCCGGGCCCCAGCATTTT. Its protein is CASSSRQGSGPQHF. The chain links TRBV6-2 or TRBV6-3 to TRBJ1-5; 7 bases match TRBD1. The CDR3 has 14 residues. Germline CDR1 reads MNHEY; CDR2 reads SVGEGT. Trimming took 4 bases from V and 9 from J; bases not matched to a gene: 9.

The chain has TRBV7-6 and TRBJ1-2, with 10 bases matching TRBD1. V trimming: 5 bases; J trimming: 4 bases; junction bases outside the gene matches: 7. The CDR3 has 15 amino acids. Germline V gene sequence: CDR1 SGHVS, CDR2 FNYEAQ. CDR3 bases: TGTGCCAGCAGCCAATTCCGGGACAGGGGCTATGGCTACACCTTC. This sequence encodes CASSQFRDRGYGYTF.